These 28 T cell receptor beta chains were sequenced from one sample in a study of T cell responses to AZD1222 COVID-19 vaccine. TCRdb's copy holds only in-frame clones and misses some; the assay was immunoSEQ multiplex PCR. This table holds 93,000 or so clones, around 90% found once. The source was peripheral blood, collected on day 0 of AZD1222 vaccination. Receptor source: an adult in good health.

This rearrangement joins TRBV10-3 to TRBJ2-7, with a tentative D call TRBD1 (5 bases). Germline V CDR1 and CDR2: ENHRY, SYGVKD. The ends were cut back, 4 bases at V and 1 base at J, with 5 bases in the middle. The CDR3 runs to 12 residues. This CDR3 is CAISGQSYEQYF. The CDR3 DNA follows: TGTGCCATCAGTGGACAGTCCTACGAGCAGTACTTC.

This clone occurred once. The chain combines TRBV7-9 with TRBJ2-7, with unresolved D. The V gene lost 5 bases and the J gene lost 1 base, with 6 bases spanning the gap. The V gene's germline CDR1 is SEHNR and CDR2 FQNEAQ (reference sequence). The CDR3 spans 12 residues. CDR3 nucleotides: TGTGCCAGCAGCACATCGTCCTACGAGCAGTACTTC. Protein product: CASSTSSYEQYF. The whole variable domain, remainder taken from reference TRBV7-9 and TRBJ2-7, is DTGVSQNPRHKITKRGQNVTFRCDPISEHNRLYWYRQTLGQGPEFLTYFQNEAQLEKSRLLSDRFSAERPKGSFSTLEIQRTEQGDSAMYLCASSTSSYEQYFGPGTRLTVT.

DNA of the CDR3: TGTGCCGCGGAGTCGAACACTGAAGCTTTCTTT. Its protein is CAAESNTEAFF. J is TRBJ1-1 and V is TRBV6-5; D is uncertain. The CDR3 spans 11 residues. Germline V lookup: CDR1 MNHEY, CDR2 SVGAGI. Trimming shortened V by 11 bases and J by 1 base, and 8 bases separated the two germline ends.

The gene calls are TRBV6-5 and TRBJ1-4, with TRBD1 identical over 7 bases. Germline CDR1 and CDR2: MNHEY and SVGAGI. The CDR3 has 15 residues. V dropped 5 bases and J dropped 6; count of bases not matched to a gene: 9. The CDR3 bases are TGTGCCAGCAGTCCTCCGACAGGGAGGGATGAAAAACTGTTTTTT. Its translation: CASSPPTGRDEKLFF.

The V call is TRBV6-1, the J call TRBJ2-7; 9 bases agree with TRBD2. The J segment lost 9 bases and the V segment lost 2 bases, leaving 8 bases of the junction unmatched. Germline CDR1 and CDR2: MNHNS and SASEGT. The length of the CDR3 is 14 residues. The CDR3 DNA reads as TGTGCCAGCAGTGAAAGCGGGAGGTCAGGGTGGCAGTACTTC. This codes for CASSESGRSGWQYF.

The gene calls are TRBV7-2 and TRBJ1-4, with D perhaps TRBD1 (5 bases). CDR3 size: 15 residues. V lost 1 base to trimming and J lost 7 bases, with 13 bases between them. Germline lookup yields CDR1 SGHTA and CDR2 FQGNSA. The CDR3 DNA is TGTGCCAGCAGCTTAGGAGGGGCGAATGGTGAAAAACTGTTTTTT. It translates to CASSLGGANGEKLFF.

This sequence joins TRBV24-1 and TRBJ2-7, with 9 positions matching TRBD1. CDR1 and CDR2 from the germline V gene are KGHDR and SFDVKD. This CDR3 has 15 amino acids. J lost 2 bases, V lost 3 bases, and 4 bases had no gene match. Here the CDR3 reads CATSDVRDRAYEQYF. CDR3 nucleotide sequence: TGTGCCACCAGTGATGTCCGGGACAGGGCCTACGAGCAGTACTTC.

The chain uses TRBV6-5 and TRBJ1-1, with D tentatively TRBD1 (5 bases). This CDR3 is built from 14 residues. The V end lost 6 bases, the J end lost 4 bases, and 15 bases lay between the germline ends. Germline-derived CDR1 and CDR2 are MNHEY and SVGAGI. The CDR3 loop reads CASSPAGWSTEAFF. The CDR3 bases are TGTGCCAGCAGCCCGGCAGGGTGGAGCACTGAAGCTTTCTTT.

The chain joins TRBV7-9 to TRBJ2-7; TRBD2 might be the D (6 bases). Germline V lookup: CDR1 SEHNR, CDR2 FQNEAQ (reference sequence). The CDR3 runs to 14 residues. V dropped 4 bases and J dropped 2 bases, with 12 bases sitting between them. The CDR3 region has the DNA TGTGCCAGCAGCTACCGGGACTTCACCTACGAGCAGTACTTC. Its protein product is CASSYRDFTYEQYF.

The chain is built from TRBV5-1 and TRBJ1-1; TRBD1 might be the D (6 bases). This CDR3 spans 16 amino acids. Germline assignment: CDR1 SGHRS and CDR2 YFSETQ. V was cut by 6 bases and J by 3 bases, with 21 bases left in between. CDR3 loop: CASTRVAGAGDTEAFF. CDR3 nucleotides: TGCGCCAGCACCAGGGTTGCGGGGGCCGGGGACACTGAAGCTTTCTTT.

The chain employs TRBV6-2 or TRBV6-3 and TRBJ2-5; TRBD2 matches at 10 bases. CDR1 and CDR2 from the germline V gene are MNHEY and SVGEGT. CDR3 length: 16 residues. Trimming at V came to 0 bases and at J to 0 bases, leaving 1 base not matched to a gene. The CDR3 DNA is TGTGCCAGCAGTTACTCGCTAGCGGGGGACCAAGAGACCCAGTACTTC. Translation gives CASSYSLAGDQETQYF.

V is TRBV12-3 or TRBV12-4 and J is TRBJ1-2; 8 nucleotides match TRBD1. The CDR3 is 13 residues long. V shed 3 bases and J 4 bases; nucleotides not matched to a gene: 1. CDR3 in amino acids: CASSFTGGYGYTF. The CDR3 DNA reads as TGTGCCAGCAGTTTTACAGGGGGCTATGGCTACACCTTC.

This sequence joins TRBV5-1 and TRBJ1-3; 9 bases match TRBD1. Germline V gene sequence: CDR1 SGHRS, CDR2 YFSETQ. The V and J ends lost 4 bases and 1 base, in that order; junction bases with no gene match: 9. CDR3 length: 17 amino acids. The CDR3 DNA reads TGCGCCAGCAGCAGGGGACAGGGCGACCGTTCTGGAAACACCATATATTTT. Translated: CASSRGQGDRSGNTIYF.

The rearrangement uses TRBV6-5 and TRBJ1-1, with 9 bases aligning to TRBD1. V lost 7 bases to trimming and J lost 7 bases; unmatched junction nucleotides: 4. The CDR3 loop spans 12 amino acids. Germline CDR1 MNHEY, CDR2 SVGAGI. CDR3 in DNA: TGTGCCAGCAAGGACAGGGGAGGTGAAGCTTTCTTT. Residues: CASKDRGGEAFF.

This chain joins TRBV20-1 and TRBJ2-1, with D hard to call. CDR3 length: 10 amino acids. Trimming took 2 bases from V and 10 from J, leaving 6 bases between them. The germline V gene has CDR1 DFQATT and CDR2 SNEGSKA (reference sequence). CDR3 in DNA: TGCAGTGCTAGACATGAGGAGCAGTTCTTC. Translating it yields CSARHEEQFF.

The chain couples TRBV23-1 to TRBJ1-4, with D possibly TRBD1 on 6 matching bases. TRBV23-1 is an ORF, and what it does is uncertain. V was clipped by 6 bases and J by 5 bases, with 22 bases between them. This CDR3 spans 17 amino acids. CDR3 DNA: TGCGCCAGCAGGCCGGGACACCGACTTCCCGGGAATGAAAAACTGTTTTTT. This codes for CASRPGHRLPGNEKLFF.

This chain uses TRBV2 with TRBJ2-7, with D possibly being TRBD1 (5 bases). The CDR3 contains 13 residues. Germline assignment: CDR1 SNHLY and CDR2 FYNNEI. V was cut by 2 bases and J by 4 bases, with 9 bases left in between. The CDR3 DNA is TGTGCCAGCAGTGAACGACAGTTTTACGAGCAGTACTTC. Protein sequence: CASSERQFYEQYF. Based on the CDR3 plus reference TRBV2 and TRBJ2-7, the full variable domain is EPEVTQTPSHQVTQMGQEVILRCVPISNHLYFYWYRQILGQKVEFLVSFYNNEISEKSEIFDDQFSVERPDGSNFTLKIRSTKLEDSAMYFCASSERQFYEQYFGPGTRLTVT.

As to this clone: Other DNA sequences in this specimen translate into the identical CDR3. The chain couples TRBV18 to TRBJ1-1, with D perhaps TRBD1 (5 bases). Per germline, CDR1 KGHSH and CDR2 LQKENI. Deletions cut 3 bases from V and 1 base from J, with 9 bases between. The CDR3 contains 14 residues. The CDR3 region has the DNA TGTGCCAGCTCACCGGCAGGGACGAACACTGAAGCTTTCTTT. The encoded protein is CASSPAGTNTEAFF.

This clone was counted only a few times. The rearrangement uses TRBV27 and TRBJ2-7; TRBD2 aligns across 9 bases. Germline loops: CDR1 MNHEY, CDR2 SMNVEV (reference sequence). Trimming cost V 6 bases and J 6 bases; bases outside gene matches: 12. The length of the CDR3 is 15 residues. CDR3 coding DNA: TGTGCCAGCAGATTCGAGGGTAGCGGGAGTCGCGAGCAGTACTTC. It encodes CASRFEGSGSREQYF.

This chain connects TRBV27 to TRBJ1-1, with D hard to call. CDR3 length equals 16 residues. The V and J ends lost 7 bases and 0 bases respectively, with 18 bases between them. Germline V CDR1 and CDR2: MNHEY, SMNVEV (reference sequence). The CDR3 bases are TGTGCCAGCACGTCGGGAGGAGCGAACCTGAACACTGAAGCTTTCTTT. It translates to CASTSGGANLNTEAFF.

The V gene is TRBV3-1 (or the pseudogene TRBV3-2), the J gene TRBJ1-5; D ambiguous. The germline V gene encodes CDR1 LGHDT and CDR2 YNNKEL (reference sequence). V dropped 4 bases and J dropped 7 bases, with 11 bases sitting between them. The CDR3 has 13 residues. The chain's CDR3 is CASSLGVGQPQHF. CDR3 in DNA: TGTGCCAGCAGCCTAGGAGTGGGGCAGCCCCAGCATTTT.

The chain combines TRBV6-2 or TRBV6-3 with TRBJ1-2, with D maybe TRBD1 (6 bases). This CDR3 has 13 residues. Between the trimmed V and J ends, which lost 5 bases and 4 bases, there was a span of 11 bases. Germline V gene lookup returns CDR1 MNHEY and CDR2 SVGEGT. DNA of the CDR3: TGTGCCAGCAGTCCAGACAGGAGCTATGGCTACACCTTC. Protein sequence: CASSPDRSYGYTF.

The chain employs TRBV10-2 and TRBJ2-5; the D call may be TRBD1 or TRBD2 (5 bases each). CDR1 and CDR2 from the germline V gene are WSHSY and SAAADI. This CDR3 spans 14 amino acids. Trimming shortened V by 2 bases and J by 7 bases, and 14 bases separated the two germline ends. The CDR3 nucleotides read TGCGCCAGCAGTGAGGGGACCGGGCGGGTGACCCAGTACTTC. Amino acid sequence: CASSEGTGRVTQYF.

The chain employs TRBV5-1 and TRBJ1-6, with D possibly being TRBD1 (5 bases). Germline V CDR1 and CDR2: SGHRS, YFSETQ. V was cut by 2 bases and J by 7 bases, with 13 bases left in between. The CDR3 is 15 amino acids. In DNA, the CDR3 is TGCGCCAGCAGCTTAGAAATTGGGGACAATTCACCCCTCCACTTT. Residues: CASSLEIGDNSPLHF. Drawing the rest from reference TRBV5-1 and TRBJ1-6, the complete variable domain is KAGVTQTPRYLIKTRGQQVTLSCSPISGHRSVSWYQQTPGQGLQFLFEYFSETQRNKGNFPGRFSGRQFSNSRSEMNVSTLELGDSALYLCASSLEIGDNSPLHFGNGTRLTVT.

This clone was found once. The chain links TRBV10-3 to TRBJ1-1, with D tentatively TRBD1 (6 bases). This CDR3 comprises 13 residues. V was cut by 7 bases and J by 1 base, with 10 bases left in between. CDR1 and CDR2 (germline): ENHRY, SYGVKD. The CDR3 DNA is TGTGCCATCAAGGGGGGACCGAACACTGAAGCTTTCTTT. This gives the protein CAIKGGPNTEAFF.

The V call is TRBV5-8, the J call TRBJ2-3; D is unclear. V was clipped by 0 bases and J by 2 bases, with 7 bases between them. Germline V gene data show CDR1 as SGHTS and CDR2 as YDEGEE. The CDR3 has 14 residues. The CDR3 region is CASSLEPSTDTQYF. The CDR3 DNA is TGTGCCAGCAGCTTGGAGCCCTCCACAGATACGCAGTATTTT. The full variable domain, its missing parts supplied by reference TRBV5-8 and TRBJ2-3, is EAGVTQSPTHLIKTRGQQATLRCSPISGHTSVYWYQQALGLGLQFLLWYDEGEERNRGNFPPRFSGRQFPNYSSELNVNALELEDSALYLCASSLEPSTDTQYFGPGTRLTVL.

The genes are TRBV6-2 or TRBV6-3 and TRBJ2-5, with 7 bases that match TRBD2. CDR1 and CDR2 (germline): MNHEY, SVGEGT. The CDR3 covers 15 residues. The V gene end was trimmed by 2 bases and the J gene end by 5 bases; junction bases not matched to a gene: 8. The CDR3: CASSYRGGSGETQYF. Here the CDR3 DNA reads TGTGCCAGCAGTTACCGAGGCGGGAGCGGGGAGACCCAGTACTTC.

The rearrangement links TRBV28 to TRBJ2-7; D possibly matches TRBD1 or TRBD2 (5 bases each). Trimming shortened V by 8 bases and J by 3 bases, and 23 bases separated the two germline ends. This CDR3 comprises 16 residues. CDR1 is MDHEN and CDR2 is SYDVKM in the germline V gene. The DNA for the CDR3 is TGTGCCAGCTTACTGGCTATGTCGGGGCAAGACTACGAGCAGTACTTC. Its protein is CASLLAMSGQDYEQYF. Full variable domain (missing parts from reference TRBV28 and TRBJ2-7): DVKVTQSSRYLVKRTGEKVFLECVQDMDHENMFWYRQDPGLGLRLIYFSYDVKMKEKGDIPEGYSVSREKKERFSLILESASTNQTSMYLCASLLAMSGQDYEQYFGPGTRLTVT.